One TCR beta chain is described in this entry. Its antigen is not identified. The data stem from a study of T cells in Graves' hyperthyroidism and ophthalmopathy. Study outcomes and limitations: Researchers found most expanded thyroid clonotypes above 0.001 in blood as well. With a median lead of approximately 6.4 months before onset, the model predicted ophthalmopathy.

Looked up from germline, CDR1 is DFQATT and CDR2 is SNEGSKA (reference sequence). Trimming removed 6 bases from V and 14 bases from J, with 11 bases in between. The CDR3 sequence is 10 residues long. Researchers took RNA transcripts and amplified the TCR beta CDR3 regions from them. The HTBI primer set was used in a first-round RT-PCR of the TCR CDR3. One entry per CDR3 protein results from TCRdb running MiXCR on the multiplex PCR reads. The profile shows 500,000 to 550,000 distinct CDR3 sequences, around 20% of them singletons. The J gene is TRBJ1-6, the V gene TRBV20-1; D uncertain. The receptor was isolated from a man aged 40-49 years with Graves' ophthalmopathy. The material sequenced was blood. CDR3: CSAPGRALHF. For the CDR3, the DNA is TGCAGTGCCCCAGGACGGGCCCTCCACTTT.